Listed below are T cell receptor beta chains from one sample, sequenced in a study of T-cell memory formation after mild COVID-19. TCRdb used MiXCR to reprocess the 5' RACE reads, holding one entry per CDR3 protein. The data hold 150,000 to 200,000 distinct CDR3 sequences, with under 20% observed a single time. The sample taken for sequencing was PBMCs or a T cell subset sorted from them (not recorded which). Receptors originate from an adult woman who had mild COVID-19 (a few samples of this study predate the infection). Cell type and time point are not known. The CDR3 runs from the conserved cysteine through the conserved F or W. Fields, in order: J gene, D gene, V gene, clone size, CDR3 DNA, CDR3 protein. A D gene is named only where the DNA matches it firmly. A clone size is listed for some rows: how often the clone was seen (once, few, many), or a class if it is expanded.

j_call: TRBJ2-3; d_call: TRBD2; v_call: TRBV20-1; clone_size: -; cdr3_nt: TGCAGTGCCCCAACCGGACGGGAGGTCACAGATACGCAGTATTTT; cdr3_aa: CSAPTGREVTDTQYF
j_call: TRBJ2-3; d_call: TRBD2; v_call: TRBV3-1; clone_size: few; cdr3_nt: TGTGCCAGCAGCCGTTTTTCATGGACTAGCGGGGGCACTAAGGATACGCAGTATTTT; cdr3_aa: CASSRFSWTSGGTKDTQYF
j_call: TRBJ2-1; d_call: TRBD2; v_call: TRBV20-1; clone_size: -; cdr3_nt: TGCAGTGCTAGCATGGGGGGGAGCTCCTACAATGAGCAGTTCTTC; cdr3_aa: CSASMGGSSYNEQFF
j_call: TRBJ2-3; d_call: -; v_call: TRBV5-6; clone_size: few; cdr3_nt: TGTGCCAGCAGCTTCCTGTTCTCAGATACGCAGTATTTT; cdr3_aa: CASSFLFSDTQYF
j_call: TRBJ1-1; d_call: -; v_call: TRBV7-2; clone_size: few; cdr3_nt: TGTGCCAGCAGTTACGGGACCATTGGCACTGAAGCTTTCTTT; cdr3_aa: CASSYGTIGTEAFF
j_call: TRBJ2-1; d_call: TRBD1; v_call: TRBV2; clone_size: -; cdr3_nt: TGTGCCAGCCAGAGACAGGGTACCCCATCGGTCGAGCAGTTCTTC; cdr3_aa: CASQRQGTPSVEQFF
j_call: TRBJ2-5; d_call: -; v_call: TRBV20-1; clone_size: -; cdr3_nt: TGCAGTGCTAGGTCCGCTACGAACCAAGAGACCCAGTACTTC; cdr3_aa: CSARSATNQETQYF
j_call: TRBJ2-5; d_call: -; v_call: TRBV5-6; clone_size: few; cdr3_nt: TGTGCCAGCAGCCGCGACAATGGGGAGACCCAGTACTTC; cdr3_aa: CASSRDNGETQYF
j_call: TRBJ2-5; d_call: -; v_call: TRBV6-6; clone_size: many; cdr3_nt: TGTGCCAGCAGTTACCGGGGACTTCTGAAGGGGGAGACCCAGTACTTC; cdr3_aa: CASSYRGLLKGETQYF
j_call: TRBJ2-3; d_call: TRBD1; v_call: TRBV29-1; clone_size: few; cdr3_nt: TGCAGCGTTGCGGGACAGGGACCAGATACGCAGTATTTT; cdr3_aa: CSVAGQGPDTQYF
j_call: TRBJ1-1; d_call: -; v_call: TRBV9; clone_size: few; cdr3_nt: TGTGCCAGCAGCGTCGCCCGTGAGGGGGGGAACACTGAAGCTTTCTTT; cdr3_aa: CASSVAREGGNTEAFF
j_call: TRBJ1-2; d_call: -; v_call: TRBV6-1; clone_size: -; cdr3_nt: TGTGCCAGCAGTGAACGAGGGTTCTATGGCTACACCTTC; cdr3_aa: CASSERGFYGYTF
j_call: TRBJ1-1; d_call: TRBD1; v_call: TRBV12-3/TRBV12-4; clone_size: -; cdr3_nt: TGTGCCAATGACAGGGGACCGAACACTGAAGCTTTCTTT; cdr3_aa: CANDRGPNTEAFF